One sample yielded the 23 T cell receptor beta chains listed below, sequenced in a study of cytomegalovirus exposure and HLA in healthy donors. Sequencing used immunoSEQ multiplex PCR; TCRdb keeps in-frame clones, though not all of them. The table shows about 130,000 clones, with 80% to 90% occurring only once. Input material: PBMCs. Source of these receptors: a woman younger than 30 in good health and CMV-seropositive.

The V call is TRBV28, the J call TRBJ1-2, with 8 bases fitting TRBD1. Germline CDR1 and CDR2: MDHEN and SYDVKM. The CDR3 runs 17 residues. Trimming cost V 6 bases and J 2 bases; bases outside gene matches: 14. Written as DNA, the CDR3 is TGTGCCAGCAGCCTTGCAGGGGGCGGTGGTCAGAACTATGGCTACACCTTC. It encodes CASSLAGGGGQNYGYTF.

J is TRBJ1-5 and V is TRBV18; D may be TRBD1 (6 bases). Trimming took off 3 bases at V and 7 bases at J, with 22 bases between the two ends. In germline, CDR1 is KGHSH, CDR2 LQKENI. CDR3 length: 17 amino acids. In DNA form, the CDR3 reads TGTGCCAGCTCACCCCTACCCGGACAGCCTCAGGGGCAGCCCCAGCATTTT. It encodes CASSPLPGQPQGQPQHF.

CDR3 bases: TGTGCCAGCAGCTCCACAGTCTCCTACGAGCAGTACTTC. Translated, it gives CASSSTVSYEQYF. The chain has TRBV13 and TRBJ2-7; no firm D call. Looked up from germline, CDR1 is PRHDT and CDR2 is FYEKMQ (reference sequence). Trimming shortened V by 4 bases and J by 0 bases, and 7 bases separated the two germline ends. This CDR3 contains 13 residues.

The chain uses TRBV6-5 and TRBJ2-7; 10 bases are a match to TRBD2. The germline V gene has CDR1 MNHEY and CDR2 SVGAGI. The junction had 5 bases not matched to a gene; V was cut back by 10 bases and J by 2 bases. The CDR3 has 13 residues. CDR3 in DNA: TGTGCCACCAAGCGGGGGGGTACCTACGAGCAGTACTTC. As protein: CATKRGGTYEQYF.

The V call is TRBV29-1, the J call TRBJ1-5; the D is unclear. Germline lookup yields CDR1 SQVTM and CDR2 ANQGSEA. CDR3 size: 12 residues. Trimming removed 8 bases at V and 7 bases at J, with 15 bases between. The CDR3 coding sequence is TGCAGCACCTCCGGGGTCGGCCAGCCCCAGCATTTT. This encodes CSTSGVGQPQHF.

The V and J genes are TRBV7-8 and TRBJ2-5; D perhaps matches TRBD2 (6 bases). The CDR3 covers 16 residues. Germline V gene sequence: CDR1 SGHVS, CDR2 FQNEAQ. V was clipped by 5 bases and J by 4 bases, with 20 bases between them. The CDR3 DNA follows: TGTGCCAGCAGCACCAGAGCGGACCAGCGGGTAGAGACCCAGTACTTC. Its protein product is CASSTRADQRVETQYF.

J is TRBJ2-1 and V is TRBV6-6; a weak D match, TRBD1 (5 bases). The germline V gene encodes CDR1 MNHNY and CDR2 SVGAGI (reference sequence). The CDR3 extends over 14 amino acids. V shed 0 bases and J shed 7 bases, with 10 bases lying between them. The CDR3 spells CASSYSATENEQFF. The CDR3 DNA reads as TGTGCCAGCAGTTACTCGGCGACAGAGAATGAGCAGTTCTTC.

The chain recombines TRBV5-6 with TRBJ2-5; 7 bases align to TRBD2. The CDR3 runs 15 residues. Germline loops: CDR1 SGHDT, CDR2 YYEEEE. V lost 0 bases, J lost 1 base, and 3 bases stayed unmatched. In DNA, the CDR3 is TGTGCCAGCAGCTTGGGGCGGGGGAGCCAAGAGACCCAGTACTTC. As protein: CASSLGRGSQETQYF.

The gene calls are TRBV5-6 and TRBJ2-1, with 9 bases identical to TRBD1. V was pared by 2 bases and J by 4 bases, with 7 bases of the junction left unmatched. The germline V gene encodes CDR1 SGHDT and CDR2 YYEEEE. CDR3 length: 16 residues. The CDR3 DNA sequence: TGTGCCAGCAGCTTCTCCGGGACAGGGTCATACAATGAGCAGTTCTTC. Protein product: CASSFSGTGSYNEQFF.

The rearrangement joins TRBV9 to TRBJ1-2; D ambiguous. Germline assignment: CDR1 SGDLS and CDR2 YYNGEE. Trimming took off 0 bases at V and 8 bases at J, with 14 bases between the two ends. CDR3 length equals 14 residues. The CDR3 loop reads CASSVAGESSGYTF. As DNA, the CDR3 is TGTGCCAGCAGCGTAGCTGGGGAATCTAGCGGCTACACCTTC.

V is TRBV10-3 and J is TRBJ2-3, with TRBD1 identical over 7 bases. The ends lost 2 bases at V and 1 base at J; junction bases unmatched: 9. The CDR3 extends over 17 amino acids. Germline CDR1 is ENHRY and CDR2 is SYGVKD. The CDR3 spells CAISEPGTAKRTDTQYF. Here the CDR3 DNA reads TGTGCCATCAGTGAGCCCGGGACAGCCAAACGCACAGATACGCAGTATTTT.

The CDR3 nucleotides read TGCGCCAGCAGCCAAGAAAGGGGTGGCCAGCCCCAGCATTTT. Its translation is CASSQERGGQPQHF. This chain uses TRBV4-3 with TRBJ1-5; a possible D gene is TRBD1 (5 bases). This CDR3 spans 14 amino acids. CDR1 and CDR2 (germline): LGHNA, YSLEER. V lost 0 bases and J 7 bases, leaving 10 bases between the germline ends.

The count of this clone is one. The chain couples TRBV6-5 to TRBJ1-2; 8 nucleotides agree with TRBD1. With 3 bases clipped from V and 4 bases from J, the junction kept 7 bases outside the gene matches. The germline CDR1 and CDR2 sequences are MNHEY and SVGAGI. The CDR3 is made up of 15 amino acids. Written as DNA, the CDR3 is TGTGCCAGCAGTTATGTTCCAGGACAGGGCTATGGCTACACCTTC. Translation: CASSYVPGQGYGYTF.

V and J are TRBV13 and TRBJ1-2; D call uncertain. The V gene lost 5 bases and the J gene lost 8 bases, with 18 bases spanning the gap. Germline-derived CDR1 and CDR2 are PRHDT and FYEKMQ (reference sequence). This CDR3 is built from 14 residues. This chain's CDR3 is CASSPPERPYGYTF. CDR3 sequence (DNA): TGTGCCAGCAGCCCGCCGGAGAGGCCCTACGGCTACACCTTC.

This sequence joins TRBV4-1 and TRBJ2-3; TRBD1 might be the D (6 bases). Between the trimmed V and J ends, which lost 2 bases and 1 base, there was a span of 10 bases. CDR1 MGHRA and CDR2 YSYEKL come from the germline V gene. The CDR3 spans 15 residues. The CDR3 nucleotides are TGCGCCAGCAGCCAACCAGGACAGCGCACAGATACGCAGTATTTT. Translation gives CASSQPGQRTDTQYF.

This clone appeared once. The chain has TRBV28 and TRBJ1-5; the D gene is possibly TRBD1 (5 bases). Germline CDR1 reads MDHEN; CDR2 reads SYDVKM. The V gene lost 9 bases and the J gene lost 0 bases, with 9 bases spanning the gap. The CDR3 is made up of 13 amino acids. The CDR3 loop is CASGRGSNQPQHF. In DNA form, the CDR3 reads TGTGCCAGTGGTAGGGGTAGCAATCAGCCCCAGCATTTT. Full variable domain (missing parts from reference TRBV28 and TRBJ1-5): DVKVTQSSRYLVKRTGEKVFLECVQDMDHENMFWYRQDPGLGLRLIYFSYDVKMKEKGDIPEGYSVSREKKERFSLILESASTNQTSMYLCASGRGSNQPQHFGDGTRLSIL.

This chain links TRBV4-2 with TRBJ2-7; 10 bases are a match to TRBD2. CDR3 length equals 16 residues. Trimming at V came to 1 base and at J to 0 bases, leaving 3 bases not matched to a gene. Germline V lookup: CDR1 LGHNA, CDR2 YNFKEQ. DNA for the CDR3: TGTGCCAGCAGCCAAGGAGCTAGCGGGGGCTCCTACGAGCAGTACTTC. This encodes CASSQGASGGSYEQYF.

V gene TRBV30 combines with J gene TRBJ1-1, with unresolved D. V was trimmed by 8 bases and J by 0 bases, leaving 10 bases between them. The CDR3 has 12 amino acids. CDR1 GTSNPN and CDR2 SVGIG come from the germline V gene (reference sequence). Here the CDR3 DNA reads TGTGCCACTGCGTTGATGAACACTGAAGCTTTCTTT. Amino acids: CATALMNTEAFF.

The genes are TRBV7-2 and TRBJ1-1, with 7 nucleotides matching TRBD1. This CDR3 has 13 amino acids. With 5 bases clipped from V and 5 bases from J, the junction kept 5 bases outside the gene matches. Per the germline V gene, CDR1 is SGHTA and CDR2 is FQGNSA. DNA for the CDR3: TGTGCCAGCAGCCCCGGGACAGCGACTGAAGCTTTCTTT. Amino acid sequence: CASSPGTATEAFF. The entire variable domain, with the rest obtained from reference TRBV7-2 and TRBJ1-1, is as follows: GAGVSQSPSNKVTEKGKDVELRCDPISGHTALYWYRQSLGQGLEFLIYFQGNSAPDKSGLPSDRFSAERTGGSVSTLTIQRTQQEDSAVYLCASSPGTATEAFFGQGTRLTVV.

There are a few counts of this clone. J is TRBJ2-5 and V is TRBV19; 8 bases line up with TRBD2. Germline CDR1 LNHDA, CDR2 SQIVND (reference sequence). The ends lost 1 base at V and 1 base at J; junction bases unmatched: 8. The CDR3 extends over 17 amino acids. The CDR3 is CASSIGGGGTPQETQYF. The CDR3 nucleotides are TGTGCCAGTAGTATAGGAGGCGGGGGGACCCCCCAAGAGACCCAGTACTTC.

The J gene is TRBJ2-7, the V gene TRBV11-2; tentative D call: TRBD2 (6 bases). Germline-derived CDR1 and CDR2 are SGHAT and FQNNGV. The CDR3 is 13 residues long. V lost 5 bases and J 7 bases, leaving 15 bases between the germline ends. The CDR3 nucleotides read TGTGCCAGCAGCGCGGGACTTCCCGGGGAGCAGTACTTC. As protein: CASSAGLPGEQYF.

As for this clone: The junction departs from germline at one end; a sequencing error may be responsible. The chain combines TRBV6-1 with TRBJ2-4; D perhaps matches TRBD1 (5 bases). The CDR3 totals 16 residues. Germline values: CDR1 MNHNS, CDR2 SASEGT. The CDR3 loop is CASREGRGRAKNIQYF. The CDR3 DNA sequence: TGTGCCAGCAGGGAAGGAAGGGGTCGAGCCAAAAACATTCAGTACTTC.

This clone was seen just once. This chain joins TRBV7-2 and TRBJ2-4; 12 positions match TRBD2. Per the germline V gene, CDR1 is SGHTA and CDR2 is FQGNSA. With V trimmed by 8 bases and J by 6 bases, 5 bases remained unmatched. The CDR3 extends over 14 amino acids. This CDR3 reads CASSLAGGRNIQYF. CDR3 coding DNA: TGTGCCAGCTCGCTAGCGGGGGGGCGAAACATTCAGTACTTC.